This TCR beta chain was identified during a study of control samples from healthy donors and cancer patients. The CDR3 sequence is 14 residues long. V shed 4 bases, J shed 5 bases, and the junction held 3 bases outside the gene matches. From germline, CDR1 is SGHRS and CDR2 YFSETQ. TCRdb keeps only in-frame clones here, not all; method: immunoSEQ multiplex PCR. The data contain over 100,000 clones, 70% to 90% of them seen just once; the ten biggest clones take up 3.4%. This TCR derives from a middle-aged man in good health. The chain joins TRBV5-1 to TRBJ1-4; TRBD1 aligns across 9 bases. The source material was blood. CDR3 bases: TGCGCCAGCAGCAAGGGACAGGGAAATGAAAAACTGTTTTTT. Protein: CASSKGQGNEKLFF.